Each of the 11 T cell receptor beta chains below was sequenced from the same sample in a study of early T cells in non-severe SARS-CoV-2 infection. TCRdb re-called the 5' RACE reads through MiXCR, storing one row per CDR3 protein. The data contain 42,000 or so distinct CDR3 sequences, roughly 11% of them seen just once; the ten biggest clones take up roughly 22%. The sequencing input was whole blood. Source of these receptors: an adult who was a healthcare worker with PCR-confirmed SARS-CoV-2 infection or an uninfected control (not recorded which).

This clonotype was found a few times. J is TRBJ2-6 and V is TRBV7-3; D not resolved. This CDR3 spans 16 amino acids. Germline CDR1 and CDR2: SGHTA and FQGTGA. The V gene lost 4 bases and the J gene lost 1 base, with 11 bases spanning the gap. The CDR3 region is CASSSYGRSGANVLTF. The CDR3 DNA follows: TGTGCCAGCAGCTCCTACGGACGTTCTGGGGCCAACGTCCTGACTTTC. The entire variable domain, with the rest obtained from reference TRBV7-3 and TRBJ2-6, is as follows: GAGVSQTPSNKVTEKGKYVELRCDPISGHTALYWYRQSLGQGPEFLIYFQGTGAADDSGLPNDRFFAVRPEGSVSTLKIQRTERGDSAVYLCASSSYGRSGANVLTFGAGSRLTVL.

This clonotype was observed a handful of times. V gene TRBV19 combines with J gene TRBJ1-1; D is ambiguous. Trimming removed 2 bases at V and 3 bases at J, with 16 bases between. The CDR3 is 16 amino acids. The germline gives CDR1 LNHDA, CDR2 SQIVND (reference sequence). CDR3 sequence (DNA): TGTGCCAGTAGTATAATATCCCCGAGGGCGGACACTGAAGCTTTCTTT. This gives the protein CASSIISPRADTEAFF. The full variable domain, its missing parts supplied by reference TRBV19 and TRBJ1-1, is DGGITQSPKYLFRKEGQNVTLSCEQNLNHDAMYWYRQDPGQGLRLIYYSQIVNDFQKGDIAEGYSVSREKKESFPLTVTSAQKNPTAFYLCASSIISPRADTEAFFGQGTRLTVV.

This chain connects TRBV5-4 to TRBJ2-7, with D uncertain. The length of the CDR3 is 14 residues. Trimming stripped 0 bases from V and 5 bases from J, with 12 bases between. Germline V gene lookup returns CDR1 SGHNT and CDR2 YYREEE (reference sequence). CDR3: CASSLEVHRDEQYF. CDR3 in DNA: TGTGCCAGCAGCTTGGAGGTACACCGCGACGAGCAGTACTTC.

The genes are TRBV10-3 and TRBJ2-1; 9 bases line up with TRBD2. This CDR3 is 12 amino acids long. The germline V gene has CDR1 ENHRY and CDR2 SYGVKD. CDR3 bases: TGTGCATGCGGGAGGGACGGAAATGAGCAGTTCTTC. It is translated as CACGRDGNEQFF.

This clonotype was found many times. The CDR3 DNA reads TGTGCCAGCAGCTTCCGGGACAGGGAGTACGAGCAGTACTTC. As protein: CASSFRDREYEQYF. The chain employs TRBV7-9 and TRBJ2-7, with TRBD1 matching 9 bases. From germline, CDR1 is SEHNR and CDR2 FQNEAQ (reference sequence). Trimming took 3 bases from V and 4 from J; bases not matched to a gene: 4. The CDR3 has 14 amino acids.

The V gene is TRBV28, the J gene TRBJ1-2, with 12 bases aligning to TRBD1. The CDR3 runs 17 residues. V lost 5 bases to trimming and J lost 6 bases; unmatched junction nucleotides: 13. Germline CDR1 reads MDHEN; CDR2 reads SYDVKM. The CDR3 protein is CASSLDPGQGAWDGYTF. CDR3 coding DNA: TGTGCCAGCAGTCTTGACCCGGGACAGGGGGCTTGGGATGGCTACACCTTC.

The CDR3 loop is CASSWGTGNTEAFF. In DNA form, the CDR3 reads TGTGCCAGCAGCTGGGGGACAGGGAACACTGAAGCTTTCTTT. V is TRBV3-1 and J is TRBJ1-1; TRBD1 aligns across 8 bases. The V gene end was trimmed by 5 bases and the J gene end by 1 base; junction bases not matched to a gene: 3. This CDR3 is built from 14 residues. Germline V gives CDR1 LGHDT, CDR2 YNNKEL (reference sequence).

This clonotype was recorded at least ten times. For the CDR3, the DNA is TGTGCCAGCAGCTTTTCCCCGGACTCCAGCTCCTACGAGCAGTACTTC. This encodes CASSFSPDSSSYEQYF. This sequence joins TRBV7-2 and TRBJ2-7, with D maybe TRBD2 (5 bases). The V end lost 3 bases, the J end lost 0 bases, and 15 bases lay between the germline ends. The CDR3 is 16 amino acids. In germline, CDR1 is SGHTA, CDR2 FQGNSA.

This clonotype was seen many times. This chain joins TRBV7-2 and TRBJ1-6; weak D call: TRBD1 (6 bases). Germline V CDR1 and CDR2: SGHTA, FQGNSA. The CDR3 runs 16 residues. The V gene lost 5 bases and the J gene lost 9 bases, with 20 bases spanning the gap. The chain's CDR3 is CASSPPVGAGASPLHF. CDR3 DNA sequence: TGTGCCAGCAGCCCACCCGTTGGGGCAGGGGCTTCACCCCTCCACTTT.

This clonotype was counted ten times or more. The rearrangement uses TRBV28 and TRBJ1-5; 8 bases match TRBD1. Germline V gene lookup returns CDR1 MDHEN and CDR2 SYDVKM. The ends lost 5 bases at V and 1 base at J; junction bases unmatched: 16. This CDR3 is 19 amino acids long. The CDR3 loop is CASSIVDRVGALSNQPQHF. The CDR3 DNA follows: TGTGCCAGCAGTATCGTGGACAGGGTGGGGGCGTTAAGCAATCAGCCCCAGCATTTT.

V usage is TRBV28 and J usage is TRBJ2-3; TRBD1 might be the D (6 bases). The CDR3 is made up of 14 amino acids. V was clipped by 2 bases and J by 5 bases, with 11 bases between them. Per germline, CDR1 MDHEN and CDR2 SYDVKM. The CDR3 loop reads CASSLVGGEDTQYF. The CDR3 DNA is TGTGCCAGCAGTTTAGTAGGGGGAGAAGATACGCAGTATTTT.